This section outlines one T cell receptor (beta chain) sequence together with its context. The antigen is not known. Profiled with immunoSEQ multiplex PCR; TCRdb holds only in-frame clones, not every one. The sample holds roughly 120,000 clones; 85% to 90% are singletons and the top ten take over 8.5%. This specimen comes from a study of T cell responses to AZD1222 COVID-19 vaccine. Study as a whole: Samples with a second dose at about 4 or about 12 weeks were pooled together.

Study results and limitations: Scientists sampled the repertoires only once the peak T cell response had passed. Reportedly, close to half of spike-specific TCRs are directed against unmutated variant regions. Donor demographics were predominantly white British with a female majority; clonal diversity may be underestimated.

This CDR3 is 16 amino acids long. Germline lookup yields CDR1 SGHKS and CDR2 YYEKEE (reference sequence). V shed 4 bases and J 5 bases; nucleotides not matched to a gene: 13. The sequence derives from an adult in good health. The material sequenced was peripheral blood, taken on day 0 of AZD1222 vaccination. The chain carries TRBV5-5 and TRBJ1-1, with TRBD1 matching over 8 bases. The chain's CDR3 is CASSPTVQGARTEAFF. The DNA for the CDR3 is TGTGCCAGCAGCCCCACGGTCCAGGGGGCGAGAACTGAAGCTTTCTTT.